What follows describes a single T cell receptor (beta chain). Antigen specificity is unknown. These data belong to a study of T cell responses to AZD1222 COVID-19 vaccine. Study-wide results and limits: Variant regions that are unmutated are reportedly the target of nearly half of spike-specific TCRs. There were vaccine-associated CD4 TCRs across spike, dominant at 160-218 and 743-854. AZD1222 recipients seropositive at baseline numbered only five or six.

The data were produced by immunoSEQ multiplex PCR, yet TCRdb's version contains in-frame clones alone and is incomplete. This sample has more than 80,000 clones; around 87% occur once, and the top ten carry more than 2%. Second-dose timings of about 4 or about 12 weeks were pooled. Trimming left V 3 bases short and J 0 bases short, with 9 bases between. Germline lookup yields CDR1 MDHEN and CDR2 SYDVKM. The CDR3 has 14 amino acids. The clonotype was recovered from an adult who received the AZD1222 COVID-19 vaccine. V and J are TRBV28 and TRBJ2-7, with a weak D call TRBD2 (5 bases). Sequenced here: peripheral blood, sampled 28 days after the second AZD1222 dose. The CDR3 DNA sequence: TGTGCCAGCAGTTTCGGCGGGTACTCCTACGAGCAGTACTTC. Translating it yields CASSFGGYSYEQYF.